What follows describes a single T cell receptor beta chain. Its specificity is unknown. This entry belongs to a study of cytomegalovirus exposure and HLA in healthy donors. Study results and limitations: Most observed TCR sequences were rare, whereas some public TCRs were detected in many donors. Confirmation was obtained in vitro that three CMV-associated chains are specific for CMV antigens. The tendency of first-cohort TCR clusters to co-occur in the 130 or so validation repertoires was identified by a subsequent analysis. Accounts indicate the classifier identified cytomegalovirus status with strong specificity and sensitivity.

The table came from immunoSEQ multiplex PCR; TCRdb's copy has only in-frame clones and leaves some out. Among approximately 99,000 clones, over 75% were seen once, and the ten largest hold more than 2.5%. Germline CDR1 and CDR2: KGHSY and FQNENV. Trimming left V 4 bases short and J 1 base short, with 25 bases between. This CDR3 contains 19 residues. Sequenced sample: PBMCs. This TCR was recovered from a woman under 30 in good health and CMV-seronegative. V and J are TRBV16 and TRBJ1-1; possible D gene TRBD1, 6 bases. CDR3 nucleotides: TGTGCCAGCAGCCCGAGGCGGGGGCCGCCCGTCGGAAAGAACACTGAAGCTTTCTTT. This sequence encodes CASSPRRGPPVGKNTEAFF. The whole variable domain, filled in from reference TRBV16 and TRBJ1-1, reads GEEVAQTPKHLVRGEGQKAKLYCAPIKGHSYVFWYQQVLKNEFKFLISFQNENVFDETGMPKERFSAKCLPNSPCSLEIQATKLEDSAVYFCASSPRRGPPVGKNTEAFFGQGTRLTVV.